This entry describes one TCR beta chain. Repertoires were generated with immunoSEQ multiplex PCR, while TCRdb's copy carries only in-frame clones and drops some. The sample lists some 140,000 clones, more than 90% occurring once. The sample is drawn from a study of control samples from healthy donors and cancer patients. Germline V gene lookup returns CDR1 SGHAT and CDR2 FQNNGV. With V trimmed by 1 base and J by 4 bases, 0 bases remained unmatched. The CDR3 length is 13 residues. The clonotype was recovered from a man between 25 and 39 years old in good health. Sequenced input: blood. The rearrangement joins TRBV11-2 to TRBJ2-7, with TRBD1 identical over 8 bases. The CDR3 nucleotides read TGTGCCAGCAGCTTAGGGACAGGGTACGAGCAGTACTTC. It specifies CASSLGTGYEQYF.